A single sample gave rise to the 27 T cell receptor beta chains below, sequenced in a study of cytomegalovirus exposure and HLA in healthy donors. Use of 60 Vbeta and 13 Jbeta primers characterized the PCR. The method was immunoSEQ multiplex PCR; TCRdb's version includes in-frame clones alone and lacks a portion of them. In the table there are 100,000 or so clones, around 84% of which are singletons. Input material: PBMCs. These receptors were obtained from a human donor in good health.

The chain is built from TRBV30 and TRBJ2-1, with D unclear. The germline V gene has CDR1 GTSNPN and CDR2 SVGIG (reference sequence). V gave up 0 bases and J gave up 3 bases, with 6 bases separating them. The CDR3 has 13 residues. The CDR3 here is CAWSVPGYNEQFF. CDR3 DNA: TGTGCCTGGAGTGTACCCGGCTACAATGAGCAGTTCTTC.

This clone has more than one count but fewer than ten. A single base is all that separates this from a far larger clone, so a read error is likely. The chain links TRBV7-9 to TRBJ2-7; D uncertain. The CDR3 sequence is 16 residues long. Trimming took 7 bases from V and 1 from J, leaving 20 bases between them. Germline V gene data show CDR1 as SEHNR and CDR2 as FQNEAQ (reference sequence). For the CDR3, the DNA is TGTGCCAGCACCTTGTCCGGTTGCCTTCCGTCCTACGAGCAGTACTTC. It encodes CASTLSGCLPSYEQYF.

CDR3 loop: CASRGGGRVTDTQYF. The CDR3 bases are TGTGCCAGCAGGGGAGGGGGGCGAGTCACAGATACGCAGTATTTT. The V call is TRBV6-4, the J call TRBJ2-3, with D maybe TRBD2 (7 bases). With 6 bases removed from V and 2 bases from J, the gap between germline ends came to 15 bases. The CDR3 is 15 amino acids. Germline V lookup: CDR1 MRHNA, CDR2 SNTAGT.

The chain combines TRBV7-9 with TRBJ2-7, with D perhaps TRBD2 (6 bases). Trimming cost V 8 bases and J 2 bases, with 16 bases left between them. Germline V lookup: CDR1 SEHNR, CDR2 FQNEAQ (reference sequence). This CDR3 contains 14 residues. The CDR3 loop reads CASQPAGNTYEQYF. The DNA of the CDR3 is TGTGCCAGCCAGCCGGCGGGGAATACCTACGAGCAGTACTTC.

This clone was detected only a few times. The V gene is TRBV6-6, the J gene TRBJ1-1; a weak D match, TRBD1 (6 bases). The V end was cut by 4 bases, the J end by 8 bases, with 11 bases between. This CDR3 contains 12 residues. Germline lookup yields CDR1 MNHNY and CDR2 SVGAGI (reference sequence). CDR3 in DNA: TGTGCCAGCAGTTTGAACAGGGTGGAAGCTTTCTTT. It yields the protein CASSLNRVEAFF.

A remark on this clone: Additional DNA sequences in this sample encode the identical CDR3. The chain combines TRBV6-5 with TRBJ2-5, with 7 positions matching TRBD2. The trim removed 2 bases at V and 4 bases at J, leaving 4 bases unmatched. CDR1 MNHEY and CDR2 SVGAGI come from the germline V gene. The CDR3 consists of 14 residues. CDR3 bases: TGTGCCAGCAGTTACGCGGGAGCCGTAGAGACCCAGTACTTC. Translated: CASSYAGAVETQYF.

The rearrangement links TRBV5-5 to TRBJ2-1; unclear D gene. The CDR3 has 13 residues. Germline CDR1 is SGHKS and CDR2 is YYEKEE (reference sequence). Trimming removed 4 bases from V and 6 bases from J, with 11 bases in between. This CDR3 reads CASSMWASNEQFF. The CDR3 DNA reads as TGTGCCAGCAGCATGTGGGCGAGCAATGAGCAGTTCTTC. Full variable domain (rest looked up from reference TRBV5-5 and TRBJ2-1): DAGVTQSPTHLIKTRGQQVTLRCSPISGHKSVSWYQQVLGQGPQFIFQYYEKEERGRGNFPDRFSARQFPNYSSELNVNALLLGDSALYLCASSMWASNEQFFGPGTRLTVL.

The chain is built from TRBV7-2 and TRBJ1-6; no clear D gene. This CDR3 spans 15 amino acids. Trimming shortened V by 7 bases and J by 0 bases, and 10 bases separated the two germline ends. CDR1 is SGHTA, CDR2 FQGNSA, per germline. CDR3 nucleotide sequence: TGTGCCAGCACCGCCATCAGCTCCTATAATTCACCCCTCCACTTT. It translates to CASTAISSYNSPLHF.

The rearrangement uses TRBV28 and TRBJ1-5; a possible D gene is TRBD1 (5 bases). The CDR3 runs 15 residues. Germline CDR1 is MDHEN and CDR2 is SYDVKM. Deletions cut 6 bases from V and 4 bases from J, with 16 bases between. As DNA, the CDR3 is TGTGCCAGCAGGCAGGGAGGGAGTGGTAATCAGCCCCAGCATTTT. Residues: CASRQGGSGNQPQHF.

This chain uses TRBV9 with TRBJ2-2; no firm D call. Germline CDR1 reads SGDLS; CDR2 reads YYNGEE. V lost 7 bases and J lost 1, with 8 bases in between. There are 13 residues in the CDR3. CDR3 protein: CASETRNTGELFF. The CDR3 DNA sequence: TGTGCCAGCGAGACTCGGAACACCGGGGAGCTGTTTTTT.

The chain carries TRBV25-1 and TRBJ2-3; D may be TRBD2 (6 bases). Between the trimmed V and J ends, which lost 3 bases and 3 bases, there was a span of 13 bases. The CDR3 has 15 amino acids. Germline CDR1 and CDR2: MGHDK and SYGVNS. DNA for the CDR3: TGTGCCAGCAGTGAGATGGAGGGGACTACAGATACGCAGTATTTT. Its translation: CASSEMEGTTDTQYF.

The chain employs TRBV19 and TRBJ1-6, with TRBD1 identical over 8 bases. Unmatched junction bases numbered 6, after V lost 5 bases and J lost 6 bases. Germline-derived CDR1 and CDR2 are LNHDA and SQIVND (reference sequence). The CDR3 loop spans 15 amino acids. The CDR3 DNA sequence: TGTGCCAGTAGTTGGGACAGGCTGGGTAATTCACCCCTCCACTTT. Its translation: CASSWDRLGNSPLHF.

This sequence joins TRBV7-9 and TRBJ2-7; 7 positions match TRBD1. Germline values: CDR1 SEHNR, CDR2 FQNEAQ (reference sequence). CDR3 size: 13 residues. Losses at the gene ends were 5 bases for V and 5 bases for J; bases not matched to a gene: 6. In nucleotides, the CDR3 is TGTGCCAGCAGCCCACAGGGGACGGACGAGCAGTACTTC. It is translated as CASSPQGTDEQYF. Looking up the rest from reference TRBV7-9 and TRBJ2-7 gives the full variable domain: DTGVSQNPRHKITKRGQNVTFRCDPISEHNRLYWYRQTLGQGPEFLTYFQNEAQLEKSRLLSDRFSAERPKGSFSTLEIQRTEQGDSAMYLCASSPQGTDEQYFGPGTRLTVT.

This clone was observed once. The chain has TRBV21-1 and TRBJ1-5; TRBD1 is taken as the D call from the table, unchecked against the DNA. TRBV21-1 is classified as a pseudogene. This CDR3 contains 15 residues. The CDR3 DNA follows: TGTGCCAGCAGCAAAGCTTCAGGGGGCAATCAGCCCCAGCATTTT. It yields the protein CASSKASGGNQPQHF.

The rearrangement joins TRBV5-1 to TRBJ2-7, with a tentative D call TRBD1 (6 bases). The germline gives CDR1 SGHRS, CDR2 YFSETQ. The CDR3 covers 14 residues. Trimming stripped 6 bases from V and 0 bases from J, with 13 bases between. CDR3 nucleotide sequence: TGCGCCAGCAAACCCGGGACAAACTCCTACGAGCAGTACTTC. The encoded protein is CASKPGTNSYEQYF. The variable domain in full, with the rest retrieved from reference TRBV5-1 and TRBJ2-7, is KAGVTQTPRYLIKTRGQQVTLSCSPISGHRSVSWYQQTPGQGLQFLFEYFSETQRNKGNFPGRFSGRQFSNSRSEMNVSTLELGDSALYLCASKPGTNSYEQYFGPGTRLTVT.

This clone was detected once. The chain carries TRBV6-5 and TRBJ2-7, with 12 bases lining up with TRBD1. CDR3 length equals 14 residues. Germline V gives CDR1 MNHEY, CDR2 SVGAGI. V lost 4 bases and J lost 6; bases outside the gene matches: 4. This chain's CDR3 is CASSWDRGQREQYF. CDR3 nucleotides: TGTGCCAGCAGTTGGGACAGGGGGCAGCGCGAGCAGTACTTC.

The gene calls are TRBV27 and TRBJ2-7; 7 positions match TRBD1. The CDR3 runs 14 residues. V shed 4 bases, J shed 0 bases, and the junction held 3 bases outside the gene matches. Germline assignment: CDR1 MNHEY and CDR2 SMNVEV (reference sequence). The CDR3 region has the DNA TGTGCCAGCAGTTACGAGGGGGCCTCCTACGAGCAGTACTTC. It translates to CASSYEGASYEQYF.

A few counts support this clone. The chain couples TRBV19 to TRBJ2-7; TRBD2 matches 9 bases. The CDR3 totals 14 residues. V gave up 4 bases and J gave up 0 bases; unmatched junction bases: 1. CDR1 is LNHDA, CDR2 SQIVND, per germline (reference sequence). For the CDR3, the DNA is TGTGCCAGTAGTACGACTAGCGGCTCCTACGAGCAGTACTTC. This gives the protein CASSTTSGSYEQYF.

This clone was found once. The gene calls are TRBV9 and TRBJ2-2; D gene unclear. The CDR3 is 15 amino acids. From germline, CDR1 is SGDLS and CDR2 YYNGEE. V was shortened by 0 bases and J by 1 base, with 7 bases between the two germline ends. The CDR3 spells CASSVGQQNTGELFF. The CDR3, as DNA: TGTGCCAGCAGCGTAGGACAACAGAACACCGGGGAGCTGTTTTTT.

V usage is TRBV27 and J usage is TRBJ1-5, with TRBD1 matching 8 bases. V was pared by 8 bases and J by 6 bases, with 9 bases of the junction left unmatched. The CDR3 is 14 residues long. CDR1 and CDR2 (germline): MNHEY, SMNVEV (reference sequence). The CDR3 sequence is CASGSQGAIQPQHF. The CDR3 DNA reads as TGTGCCAGCGGTTCCCAGGGGGCCATTCAGCCCCAGCATTTT.

V usage is TRBV6-5 and J usage is TRBJ2-7; D is unclear. Germline CDR1 and CDR2: MNHEY and SVGAGI. Trimming removed 6 bases from V and 4 bases from J, with 10 bases in between. This CDR3 has 12 residues. In DNA form, the CDR3 reads TGTGCCAGCAGCCCGAAGCAATACGAGCAGTACTTC. Protein sequence: CASSPKQYEQYF.

The chain employs TRBV28 and TRBJ2-7; D gene uncertain. The length of the CDR3 is 14 residues. CDR1 and CDR2 (germline): MDHEN, SYDVKM. Trimming shortened V by 2 bases and J by 5 bases, and 13 bases separated the two germline ends. The CDR3 sequence is CASSLENSIHEQYF. CDR3 in DNA: TGTGCCAGCAGTTTAGAGAATTCCATCCACGAGCAGTACTTC.

The rearrangement links TRBV6-5 to TRBJ2-3; D ambiguous. The CDR3 has 12 residues. With 6 bases removed from V and 7 bases from J, the gap between germline ends came to 11 bases. The germline V gene encodes CDR1 MNHEY and CDR2 SVGAGI. The DNA for the CDR3 is TGTGCCAGCAGCTCTTCCCCTCATACGCAGTATTTT. This sequence encodes CASSSSPHTQYF.

This clone was recorded a few times. The rearrangement uses TRBV4-3 and TRBJ1-1, with TRBD1 identical over 9 bases. Germline loops: CDR1 LGHNA, CDR2 YSLEER. The V and J ends lost 6 bases and 5 bases, in that order; junction bases with no gene match: 10. The CDR3 sequence is 15 residues long. The CDR3 DNA reads TGCGCCAGCAGGGTCACGGGGACAGGGCGTACTGAAGCTTTCTTT. As protein: CASRVTGTGRTEAFF.

The rearrangement uses TRBV6-5 and TRBJ1-1; D not certain. Germline lookup yields CDR1 MNHEY and CDR2 SVGAGI. CDR3 length equals 16 residues. The V end lost 0 bases, the J end lost 0 bases, and 11 bases lay between the germline ends. This CDR3 reads CASSYSKIAMNTEAFF. CDR3 coding DNA: TGTGCCAGCAGTTACTCGAAAATAGCCATGAACACTGAAGCTTTCTTT.

This clone was seen just once. The V gene is TRBV4-3, the J gene TRBJ1-6; tentatively, D is TRBD1 (5 bases). The V end lost 0 bases, the J end lost 8 bases, and 11 bases lay between the germline ends. The CDR3 has 15 amino acids. Germline V gene data show CDR1 as LGHNA and CDR2 as YSLEER. CDR3 in amino acids: CASSQDGGRDSPLHF. DNA for the CDR3: TGCGCCAGCAGCCAAGATGGTGGCAGGGATTCACCCCTCCACTTT.

V usage is TRBV5-1 and J usage is TRBJ2-7, with D unclear. The CDR3 spans 12 residues. Trimming removed 5 bases from V and 5 bases from J, with 11 bases in between. Germline V CDR1 and CDR2: SGHRS, YFSETQ. DNA for the CDR3: TGCGCCAGCAGTAAATCTTGGCACGAGCAGTACTTC. It yields the protein CASSKSWHEQYF.